Here is one TCR beta chain with its context. Its antigen is unidentified. The data were produced by immunoSEQ multiplex PCR, yet TCRdb's version contains in-frame clones alone and is incomplete. This table has 37,000 or so clones, 88% appearing once. The sample comes from a study of T cell clonotyping in hematopoietic cell transplantation. General observations from the study: After transplant, recipient diversity fell while pathologically expanded clonotypes grew through day 180.

The receptor was derived from a middle-aged woman in good health. Some clones in this sample may be carry-over from other donors' samples. The source material was peripheral blood mononuclear cells.

Here the CDR3 reads CASSGWTSGAGELFF. In nucleotides, the CDR3 is TGTGCCAGCAGTGGATGGACTAGCGGGGCCGGGGAGCTGTTTTTT. The chain recombines TRBV2 with TRBJ2-2; 12 bases line up with TRBD2. Germline CDR1 is SNHLY and CDR2 is FYNNEI. V shed 4 bases, J shed 6 bases, and the junction held 3 bases outside the gene matches. The CDR3 is made up of 15 amino acids.